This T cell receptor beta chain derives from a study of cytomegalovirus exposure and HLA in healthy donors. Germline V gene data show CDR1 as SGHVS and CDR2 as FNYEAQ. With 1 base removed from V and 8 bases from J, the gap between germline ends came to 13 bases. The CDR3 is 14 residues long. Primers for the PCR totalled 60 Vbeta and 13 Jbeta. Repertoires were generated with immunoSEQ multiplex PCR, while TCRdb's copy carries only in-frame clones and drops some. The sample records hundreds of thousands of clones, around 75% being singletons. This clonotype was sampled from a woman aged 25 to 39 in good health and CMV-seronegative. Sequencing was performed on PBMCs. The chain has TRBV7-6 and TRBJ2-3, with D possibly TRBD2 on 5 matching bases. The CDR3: CASSLGTWWSTQYF. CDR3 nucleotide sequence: TGTGCCAGCAGCTTAGGGACTTGGTGGTCTACGCAGTATTTT.